Listed here are 23 T cell receptor beta chains from one sample, sequenced in a study of cytomegalovirus exposure and HLA in healthy donors (dated by TCRdb to the late 2010s). Library creation used the immunoSEQ multiplex PCR assay. A mixture of 60 forward primers for TCR Vbeta segments and 13 reverse primers for TCR Jbeta segments was used in the multiplex PCR. TCRdb provides this immuneACCESS table in a form limited to in-frame rearrangements. Some clones are lacking; in checked studies, under half of them reflect an unresolved V gene, and why the rest are absent is not known. The sample profile shows under 250,000 clones; 80% to 85% of them were found once. The ten largest clones represent 8% of the sample. Sequencing input: PBMCs. The source is a woman aged 55-69 years in good health and CMV-seropositive.

The chain carries TRBV19 and TRBJ2-5, with 10 positions matching TRBD1. Germline V lookup: CDR1 LNHDA, CDR2 SQIVND (reference sequence). This CDR3 has 12 residues. V was pared by 6 bases and J by 5 bases, with 0 bases of the junction left unmatched. CDR3 nucleotides: TGTGCCAGTAGGGGACAGGGGGAGACCCAGTACTTC. This gives the protein CASRGQGETQYF.

The chain recombines TRBV30 with TRBJ1-5, with TRBD1 identical over 8 bases. The J segment lost 2 bases and the V segment lost 0 bases, leaving 12 bases of the junction unmatched. Per the germline V gene, CDR1 is GTSNPN and CDR2 is SVGIG (reference sequence). The length of the CDR3 is 18 residues. The CDR3 DNA is TGTGCCTGGAGTGTACGGGACAGGAGGCTTTTCGGCAATCAGCCCCAGCATTTT. Its translation: CAWSVRDRRLFGNQPQHF.

The chain recombines TRBV5-1 with TRBJ2-1; 13 bases fit TRBD2. The CDR3 sequence is 15 residues long. Germline CDR1 and CDR2: SGHRS and YFSETQ. V trimming: 4 bases; J trimming: 8 bases; junction bases outside the gene matches: 6. The chain's CDR3 is CASSHETSGGDEQFF. DNA for the CDR3: TGCGCCAGCAGCCATGAAACTAGCGGGGGGGATGAGCAGTTCTTC.

The chain carries TRBV5-1 and TRBJ2-7, with D possibly matching TRBD2 (6 bases). The CDR3 is 15 amino acids. V was trimmed by 6 bases and J by 3 bases, leaving 19 bases between them. Germline loops: CDR1 SGHRS, CDR2 YFSETQ. The CDR3: CASKIEVGGNYEQYF. In nucleotides, the CDR3 is TGCGCCAGCAAGATCGAGGTGGGCGGGAACTACGAGCAGTACTTC.

The chain links TRBV5-4 to TRBJ2-5; 10 bases fit TRBD2. Germline CDR1 SGHNT, CDR2 YYREEE (reference sequence). The CDR3 is made up of 14 amino acids. Trimming took 5 bases from V and 4 from J; bases not matched to a gene: 5. Here the CDR3 DNA reads TGTGCCAGCAGTCCGGGACTAGCGTTAGAGACCCAGTACTTC. Translation gives CASSPGLALETQYF.

This rearrangement joins TRBV10-2 to TRBJ1-1; TRBD1 aligns across 8 bases. CDR3 length: 16 residues. CDR1 is WSHSY and CDR2 is SAAADI in the germline V gene. The ends lost 2 bases at V and 1 base at J; junction bases unmatched: 6. CDR3 bases: TGCGCCAGCAGTGAGAGGCAGGGGGCGGGGAACACTGAAGCTTTCTTT. Protein: CASSERQGAGNTEAFF.

The J gene is TRBJ2-5, the V gene TRBV10-3; 7 nucleotides agree with TRBD1. Looked up from germline, CDR1 is ENHRY and CDR2 is SYGVKD. The length of the CDR3 is 15 residues. Germline trimming cut 1 base from V and 2 bases from J; bases unmatched to any gene: 4. The CDR3 region has the DNA TGTGCCATCAGTGAGTACCGACAGGGTCAAGAGACCCAGTACTTC. This sequence encodes CAISEYRQGQETQYF.

This rearrangement joins TRBV7-9 to TRBJ2-3; TRBD2 aligns across 11 bases. V trimming: 5 bases; J trimming: 1 base; junction bases outside the gene matches: 11. CDR3 length equals 18 residues. The germline V gene has CDR1 SEHNR and CDR2 FQNEAQ (reference sequence). The chain's CDR3 is CASSGRPGLAGRTDTQYF. In nucleotides, the CDR3 is TGTGCCAGCAGCGGACGACCCGGACTAGCGGGTCGCACAGATACGCAGTATTTT. Drawing the rest from reference TRBV7-9 and TRBJ2-3, the complete variable domain is DTGVSQNPRHKITKRGQNVTFRCDPISEHNRLYWYRQTLGQGPEFLTYFQNEAQLEKSRLLSDRFSAERPKGSFSTLEIQRTEQGDSAMYLCASSGRPGLAGRTDTQYFGPGTRLTVL.

With respect to this clone: The same CDR3 can be traced to other DNA sequences in this sample. This chain connects TRBV5-1 to TRBJ2-5, with 15 positions matching TRBD2. V shed 4 bases and J 5 bases; nucleotides not matched to a gene: 3. Germline CDR1 SGHRS, CDR2 YFSETQ. The CDR3 consists of 15 residues. CDR3 DNA sequence: TGCGCCAGCAGCCCAGGACTAGCGGGGGGGGAGACCCAGTACTTC. It is translated as CASSPGLAGGETQYF.

Only one count was recorded for this clone. This chain links TRBV5-4 with TRBJ2-5; a possible D gene is TRBD2 (6 bases). From germline, CDR1 is SGHNT and CDR2 YYREEE (reference sequence). The CDR3 extends over 17 amino acids. V was shortened by 2 bases and J by 1 base, with 18 bases between the two germline ends. CDR3 loop: CASSLSKWRDPQETQYF. In nucleotides, the CDR3 is TGTGCCAGCAGCTTATCGAAGTGGAGGGACCCCCAAGAGACCCAGTACTTC.

In this sample, this clone turned up a few times. The chain carries TRBV6-5 and TRBJ2-1, with 7 bases aligning to TRBD1. The CDR3 totals 13 residues. J lost 6 bases, V lost 5 bases, and 4 bases had no gene match. Germline loops: CDR1 MNHEY, CDR2 SVGAGI. The CDR3 sequence: CASSGTGANEQFF. Written as DNA, the CDR3 is TGTGCCAGCAGTGGTACAGGGGCCAATGAGCAGTTCTTC.

The chain couples TRBV9 to TRBJ2-2; maybe TRBD1 (6 bases). Germline lookup yields CDR1 SGDLS and CDR2 YYNGEE. CDR3 length equals 15 residues. The germline V and J ends were trimmed by 1 base and 1 base, with 8 bases remaining between them. The CDR3 spells CASSVTGKNTGELFF. DNA of the CDR3: TGTGCCAGCAGCGTAACAGGGAAGAACACCGGGGAGCTGTTTTTT. Based on the CDR3 plus reference TRBV9 and TRBJ2-2, the full variable domain is DSGVTQTPKHLITATGQRVTLRCSPRSGDLSVYWYQQSLDQGLQFLIQYYNGEERAKGNILERFSAQQFPDLHSELNLSSLELGDSALYFCASSVTGKNTGELFFGEGSRLTVL.

V gene TRBV11-2 combines with J gene TRBJ2-2; 10 bases fit TRBD2. The CDR3 has 15 amino acids. After removal of 5 bases from V and 6 bases from J, the junction contained 6 bases not matched to a gene. CDR1 and CDR2 (germline): SGHAT, FQNNGV. The CDR3 protein is CASSPSGRGAGELFF. The CDR3 DNA follows: TGTGCCAGCAGCCCTAGCGGGAGAGGGGCCGGGGAGCTGTTTTTT.

The CDR3 here is CAISERQYGYTF. CDR3 DNA: TGTGCCATCAGTGAGCGACAGTATGGCTACACCTTC. The genes are TRBV10-3 and TRBJ1-2; D possibly corresponds to TRBD1 (5 bases). Germline V lookup: CDR1 ENHRY, CDR2 SYGVKD. The CDR3 sequence is 12 residues long. Trimming stripped 2 bases from V and 5 bases from J, with 6 bases between.

The chain carries TRBV10-2 and TRBJ1-2; D gene ambiguous. The germline V gene encodes CDR1 WSHSY and CDR2 SAAADI. The CDR3 totals 15 residues. V dropped 0 bases and J dropped 5 bases, with 13 bases sitting between them. The chain's CDR3 is CASSESRRADYGYTF. In nucleotides, the CDR3 is TGCGCCAGCAGTGAGTCGAGGAGGGCAGATTATGGCTACACCTTC.

The rearrangement uses TRBV28 and TRBJ1-5; no firm D call. V was trimmed by 7 bases and J by 9 bases, leaving 13 bases between them. This CDR3 comprises 12 residues. Germline CDR1 reads MDHEN; CDR2 reads SYDVKM. CDR3 amino acids: CASTALRGPQHF. CDR3 nucleotide sequence: TGTGCCAGCACTGCCTTGCGAGGGCCCCAGCATTTT.

The chain recombines TRBV2 with TRBJ2-1; D is uncertain. CDR1 and CDR2 (germline): SNHLY, FYNNEI. The V and J ends lost 7 bases and 0 bases respectively, with 13 bases between them. CDR3 length equals 15 residues. In nucleotides, the CDR3 is TGTGCCAGCAAAGAAGGAGCAAGCTCCTACAATGAGCAGTTCTTC. Amino acid sequence: CASKEGASSYNEQFF.

The CDR3 bases are TGTGCCAGCAGTAAAGGACTAGCGGGAGCTGGGCAGTTCTTC. Its protein is CASSKGLAGAGQFF. This chain joins TRBV6-1 and TRBJ2-1; 13 bases agree with TRBD2. Looked up from germline, CDR1 is MNHNS and CDR2 is SASEGT. CDR3 length: 14 residues. The V gene end was trimmed by 5 bases and the J gene end by 12 bases; junction bases not matched to a gene: 7.

The gene calls are TRBV2 and TRBJ1-2, with D unclear. CDR3 length equals 11 residues. The germline V and J ends were trimmed by 6 bases and 6 bases, with 8 bases remaining between them. Per germline, CDR1 SNHLY and CDR2 FYNNEI. CDR3 in amino acids: CASSDLDGYTF. CDR3 nucleotides: TGTGCCAGCAGCGACCTAGATGGCTACACCTTC.

The chain is built from TRBV6-5 and TRBJ2-1, with 10 nucleotides matching TRBD2. CDR1 MNHEY and CDR2 SVGAGI come from the germline V gene. The length of the CDR3 is 14 residues. Unmatched junction bases numbered 3, after V lost 6 bases and J lost 4 bases. The CDR3 DNA sequence: TGTGCCAGCAGCGGACTAGCGGCATACAATGAGCAGTTCTTC. It specifies CASSGLAAYNEQFF.

The gene calls are TRBV2 and TRBJ1-5; D is uncertain. The V and J ends lost 8 bases and 2 bases respectively, with 7 bases between them. Germline V lookup: CDR1 SNHLY, CDR2 FYNNEI. The CDR3 runs to 12 residues. The CDR3 coding sequence is TGTGCCAGCGGGGAGGGCAATCAGCCCCAGCATTTT. Translating gives CASGEGNQPQHF.

The chain uses TRBV5-1 and TRBJ2-7; TRBD2 aligns across 7 bases. CDR1 is SGHRS, CDR2 YFSETQ, per germline. V was clipped by 4 bases and J by 6 bases; unmatched bases: 4. The CDR3 totals 12 residues. The CDR3 DNA reads as TGCGCCAGCAGCGGGGAGGGAGCCGAGCAGTACTTC. Its translation is CASSGEGAEQYF.

On this clone itself: Other nucleotide sequences in the sample specify the same CDR3. The chain couples TRBV5-1 to TRBJ2-1; D may be TRBD2 (5 bases). The CDR3 runs 14 residues. Trimming pared 0 bases from V and 5 bases from J, leaving 9 bases between. The germline CDR1 and CDR2 sequences are SGHRS and YFSETQ. The chain's CDR3 is CASSLERADNEQFF. The CDR3 DNA is TGCGCCAGCAGCTTGGAGAGGGCAGACAATGAGCAGTTCTTC.